The text below deals with one T cell receptor beta chain. The target antigen is unknown. Germline is not matched at one junction end, which may reflect a read error. According to the study, genomic DNA was the template for TCR beta VDJ and CDR3 profiling. One entry per CDR3 protein results from TCRdb running MiXCR on the reads. The table records 190,000 or so distinct CDR3 sequences, approximately 52% of them present only once. This sample is part of a study of CD8+CD57+ T cells in acquired aplastic anemia. By flow cytometry, patients selected for sequencing had shown an expansion of CD8+CD57+ cells. Study-level results: CD8+ Simpson's diversity did not differ significantly between patients and controls.

The clonotype comes from a human donor with aplastic anemia. Sequenced input: sorted CD4+, CD8+, or CD8+CD57+ T cells (not recorded which) from PBMCs.

CDR3 bases: TGTGCCAGCAGCGAACTGGAGGGCGGCAAAAACACCGGGGGGCTGTTTTTT. As protein: CASSELEGGKNTGGLFF. V and J are TRBV25-1 and TRBJ2-2, with D possibly being TRBD2 (6 bases). The germline V gene encodes CDR1 MGHDK and CDR2 SYGVNS. This CDR3 is built from 17 residues.